This T cell receptor (beta chain) was identified during a study of T-cell reconstitution after alpha-beta-depleted transplantation in children. It was with unique molecular identifiers that the TCRbeta library was prepared. TCRdb analysed the PCR reads with MiXCR anew, one entry per CDR3 protein. The sample has 250,000 to 300,000 distinct CDR3 sequences; 7.5% to 9% are singletons. This clonotype has a handful of counts. As yet, its antigen is unknown. Study results and caveats: Diversity of TCRbeta at day 60 was high in some patients, arising from surviving recipient T cells and thymic progenitors. By about two months after transplant, alpha-beta T cells reportedly arose from several hundred graft clones that had expanded. Once a year had passed after transplant, T-cell counts and diversity came mostly from newly produced T cells.

The TCR originated in a female patient aged 2 to 10 who had a stem cell transplant for Fanconi anemia, so the T cells may come from the graft donor. The material was peripheral blood, obtained 360 days after TCRalphabeta/CD19-depleted stem cell transplant.

This chain's CDR3 is CASRRALGLDTGELFF. CDR3 nucleotides: TGTGCCAGCAGACGGGCCCTGGGTTTGGACACCGGGGAGCTGTTTTTT. V usage is TRBV6-1 and J usage is TRBJ2-2; D gene uncertain. V was clipped by 6 bases and J by 3 bases, with 17 bases between them. The CDR3 sequence is 16 residues long. The germline CDR1 and CDR2 sequences are MNHNS and SASEGT.